A selection of T cell receptor beta chains follows, all from one sample in a study of read filtering for tumor transcriptome and immune sequencing. TCRdb re-analysed the reads in MiXCR, keeping a single row per CDR3 protein. The repertoire holds 130,000 or so distinct CDR3 sequences, roughly 13% seen once, with around 8.2% in the top ten. The material sequenced was a population of CD138-negative cells sorted from bone marrow. Receptors originate from a donor older than 35 with multiple myeloma. The CDR3 runs from the conserved cysteine through the conserved F or W. The D gene is left open where the match is weak. A row's size may be missing; if present it is once, few, many or a size class.

>-|TRBV9|many|TRBJ2-2|16
TGTGCCAGCAGCCCCCGGGACGGACCGAACACCGGGGAGCTGTTTTTT
CASSPRDGPNTGELFF
>-|TRBV2|many|TRBJ2-1|10
TGTGCCAGCAGCATCGATAAGCAGTTCTTC
CASSIDKQFF
>TRBD1|TRBV5-1|many|TRBJ2-7|16
TGCGCCAGCAGCTTTCTCCTGGGACAGCTATCCTACGAGCAGTACTTC
CASSFLLGQLSYEQYF
>-|TRBV9|-|TRBJ1-2|12
TGTGCCAGCAGCGCAGAGGGTTATGGCTACACCTTC
CASSAEGYGYTF
>-|TRBV12-5|many|TRBJ2-1|10
TGTGCTAGTGCCGCCCAGAAGCAGTTCTTC
CASAAQKQFF
>-|TRBV6-1|-|TRBJ1-1|15
TGTGCCAGCAAACAGGGAGCTTTCATGAACACTGAAGCTTTCTTT
CASKQGAFMNTEAFF
>-|TRBV7-2|many|TRBJ2-1|15
TGTGCCAGCAGACCAGCCGGGACCCGACACCATGAGCAGTTCTTC
CASRPAGTRHHEQFF
>-|TRBV4-3|many|TRBJ1-1|15
TGCGCCAGCAGCCCTGCGGGACAAAGAAACACTGAAGCTTTCTTT
CASSPAGQRNTEAFF
>-|TRBV7-8|many|TRBJ2-5|16
TGTGCCAGCAGCGAAGGAAGCGGGCGGCTACAAGAGACCCAGTACTTC
CASSEGSGRLQETQYF
>-|TRBV12-3/TRBV12-4|many|TRBJ2-3|11
TGTGCCAGCGCTAGAACAGATACGCAGTATTTT
CASARTDTQYF
>-|TRBV19|many|TRBJ2-7|12
TGTGCCAGTAGTACGTATGGGGGCGAGCAGTACTTC
CASSTYGGEQYF
>TRBD2|TRBV7-6|many|TRBJ2-7|16
TGTGCCAGCAGCCCAGAGACTAGCGGGAGTGACTACGAGCAGTACTTC
CASSPETSGSDYEQYF
>-|TRBV10-2|few|TRBJ1-3|18
TGCGCCAGCACCCCAACCGGAGTTGTGGGGAAAGCTGGAAACACCATATATTTT
CASTPTGVVGKAGNTIYF
>TRBD1|TRBV7-9|many|TRBJ1-2|14
TGTGCCAGCAGCCTATTTCAGGGGGCGCAAGGCTACACCTTC
CASSLFQGAQGYTF
>TRBD1|TRBV5-1|many|TRBJ1-1|15
TGCGCCAGCAGCTTGGAGAGGGACAGGGCCGCTGAAGCTTTCTTT
CASSLERDRAAEAFF
>-|TRBV6-2/TRBV6-3|-|TRBJ2-4|15
TGTGCCAGCAGTTGGGGTCCTGGGACCAAAAACATTCAGTACTTC
CASSWGPGTKNIQYF
>-|TRBV24-1|many|TRBJ2-2|16
TGTGCCACCAGTGATCCCGGGACCATCACCACCGGGGAGCTGTTTTTT
CATSDPGTITTGELFF
>TRBD2|TRBV6-5|many|TRBJ2-7|15
TGTGCCAGCAGTTACGATACGGGAGGGCCCTACGAGCAGTACTTC
CASSYDTGGPYEQYF
>TRBD1|TRBV6-1|many|TRBJ2-3|15
TGTGCCAGCAGGCAACAGGGGGCCGGCACAGATACGCAGTATTTT
CASRQQGAGTDTQYF
>-|TRBV10-3|-|TRBJ2-7|12
TGTGCCATCAGTTCCCTCTCCTACGAGCAGTACTTC
CAISSLSYEQYF
>TRBD1|TRBV6-6|many|TRBJ1-5|15
TGTGCCAGCAGTTCGGGACAGGGGTTCGGTCAGCCCCAGCATTTT
CASSSGQGFGQPQHF
>TRBD2|TRBV24-1|many|TRBJ2-5|18
TGTGCCACCAGTGATGCCCTGGGACTAGCGGGGGTTCAAGAGACCCAGTACTTC
CATSDALGLAGVQETQYF
>TRBD2|TRBV20-1|many|TRBJ2-7|15
TGCAGTGCTAGGGATTTGACTAGCGGGAACAGTTGGCAGTACTTC
CSARDLTSGNSWQYF
>TRBD1|TRBV6-6|-|TRBJ1-1|14
TGTGCCGGCAGAGAGACAGGGGAAGATTCACCCCTTCACTTT
CAGRETGEDSPLHF
>-|TRBV12-3/TRBV12-4|many|TRBJ2-5|12
TGTGCCAGCAGTTTGTCAGCAGAGACCCAGTACTTC
CASSLSAETQYF
>TRBD1|TRBV9|many|TRBJ1-6|15
TGTGCCAGCAGCGTAGATGAGGACAGGGGAGCGCCCCTCCACTTT
CASSVDEDRGAPLHF
>-|TRBV5-1|many|TRBJ2-3|16
TGCGCCAGCAGCCCTGGCGGGACCTACTCCACAGATACGCAGTATTTT
CASSPGGTYSTDTQYF
>-|TRBV7-9|many|TRBJ1-1|18
TGTGCCAGCAGCTCCCCTTCTCCCGGAGTTGTACTGAACACTGAAGCTTTCTTT
CASSSPSPGVVLNTEAFF
>TRBD2|TRBV7-6|many|TRBJ2-1|14
TGTGCCAGCAGCTCAAGCGGGATACGCAATGAGCAGTTCTTC
CASSSSGIRNEQFF
>TRBD1|TRBV29-1|many|TRBJ1-1|13
TGCAGCGTTGAATCCTCCGGGACAGCTGAAGCTTTCTTT
CSVESSGTAEAFF
>-|TRBV14|-|TRBJ2-1|16
TGTGCCAGCAGCCAAGGTCCAAGCGGACCCCCCAATAAGCAGTTCTTC
CASSQGPSGPPNKQFF